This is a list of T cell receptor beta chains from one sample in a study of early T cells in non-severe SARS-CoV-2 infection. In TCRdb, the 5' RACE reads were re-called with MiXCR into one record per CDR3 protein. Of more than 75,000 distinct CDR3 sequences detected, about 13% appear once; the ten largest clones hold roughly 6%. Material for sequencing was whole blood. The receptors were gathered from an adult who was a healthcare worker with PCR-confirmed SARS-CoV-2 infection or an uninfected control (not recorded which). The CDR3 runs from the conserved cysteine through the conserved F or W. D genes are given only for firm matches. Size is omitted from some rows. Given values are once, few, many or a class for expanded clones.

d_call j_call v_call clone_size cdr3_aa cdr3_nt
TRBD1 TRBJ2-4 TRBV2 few CASRGTGWDIQYF TGTGCCAGCAGAGGGACAGGTTGGGACATTCAGTACTTC
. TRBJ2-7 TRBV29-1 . CSVRVRASYEQYF TGCAGCGTCAGGGTAAGAGCCTCCTACGAGCAGTACTTC
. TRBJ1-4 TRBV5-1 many CASSLRQGRNEKLFF TGCGCCAGCAGCTTGAGGCAGGGTAGAAATGAAAAACTGTTTTTT
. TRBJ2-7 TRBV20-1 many CSARGGTSYEQYF TGCAGTGCACGCGGGGGCACTTCCTACGAGCAGTACTTC
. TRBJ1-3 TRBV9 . CASSAFPGRSSGNTIYF TGTGCCAGCAGCGCGTTCCCAGGTCGGAGCTCTGGAAACACCATATATTTT
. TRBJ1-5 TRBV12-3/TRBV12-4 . CASSFKGNQPQHF TGTGCCAGCAGTTTCAAGGGAAATCAGCCCCAGCATTTT
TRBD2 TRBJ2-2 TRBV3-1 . CASSQEWASGRLGELFF TGTGCCAGCAGCCAAGAATGGGCTAGCGGGAGGCTCGGGGAGCTGTTTTTT
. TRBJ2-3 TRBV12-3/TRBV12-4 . CASSTGRSTDTQYF TGTGCCAGCAGTACGGGGCGATCGACAGATACGCAGTATTTT
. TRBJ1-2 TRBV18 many CASSPGTFDYGYTF TGTGCCAGCTCACCAGGCACATTTGACTATGGCTACACCTTC
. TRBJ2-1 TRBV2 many CASSTQRSRDSRYNEQFF TGTGCCAGCAGTACACAACGCAGCCGGGACTCCCGATACAATGAGCAGTTCTTC
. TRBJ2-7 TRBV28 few CASSLVALRGEQYF TGTGCCAGCAGTTTAGTGGCCCTGAGGGGCGAGCAGTACTTC
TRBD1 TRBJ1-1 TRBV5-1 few CASSKGGQGASSTEAFF TGCGCCAGCAGTAAAGGCGGACAGGGGGCGAGCAGCACTGAAGCTTTCTTT
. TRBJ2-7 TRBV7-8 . CASSLGPGFSYEQYF TGTGCCAGCAGCTTAGGACCGGGGTTCTCCTACGAGCAGTACTTC
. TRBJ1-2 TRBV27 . CASRTPGGENYGYTF TGTGCCAGTAGAACCCCCGGGGGAGAGAACTATGGCTACACCTTC
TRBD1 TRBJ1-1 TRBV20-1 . CSARPGQTNTEAFF TGCAGTGCCCGCCCGGGACAGACGAACACTGAAGCTTTCTTT
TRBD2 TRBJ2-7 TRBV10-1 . CASSESVAGNHEQYF TGCGCCAGCAGTGAATCGGTAGCGGGAAACCACGAGCAGTACTTC
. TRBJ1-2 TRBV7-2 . CASSFQGVGYTF TGTGCCAGCAGCTTTCAGGGAGTTGGCTACACCTTC
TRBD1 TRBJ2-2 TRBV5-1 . CASSPTGGHTGELFF TGCGCCAGCAGCCCGACAGGGGGCCACACCGGGGAGCTGTTTTTT
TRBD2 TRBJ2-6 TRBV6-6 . CASSLSSGGASGANVLTF TGTGCCAGCAGTTTGTCTAGCGGGGGGGCGTCTGGGGCCAACGTCCTGACTTTC
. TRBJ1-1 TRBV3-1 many CASSQDRSVRYTEAFF TGTGCCAGCAGCCAAGATAGGAGTGTAAGGTACACTGAAGCTTTCTTT
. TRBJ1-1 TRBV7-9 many CASSSWSNTEAFF TGTGCCAGCAGCTCGTGGTCAAACACTGAAGCTTTCTTT
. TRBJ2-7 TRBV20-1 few CSVQTGYEQYF TGCAGTGTCCAGACCGGGTACGAGCAGTACTTC
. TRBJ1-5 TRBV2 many CASSAGGEDQPQHF TGTGCCAGCAGTGCTGGGGGAGAAGATCAGCCCCAGCATTTT
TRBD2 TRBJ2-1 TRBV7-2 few CASSLAHTGLAGVVQFF TGTGCCAGCAGCTTAGCCCATACGGGACTAGCGGGAGTAGTACAGTTCTTC
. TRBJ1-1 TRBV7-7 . CASSPFDGEAFF TGTGCCAGCAGCCCCTTCGACGGTGAAGCTTTCTTT
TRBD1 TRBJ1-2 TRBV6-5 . CASSPYGTDYGYTF TGTGCCAGCAGTCCCTACGGGACAGACTATGGCTACACCTTC
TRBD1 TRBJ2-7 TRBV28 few CASSLRTGLYF TGTGCCAGCAGTCTACGGACAGGGCTCTACTTC
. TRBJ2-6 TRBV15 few CATSREGLNSGANVLTF TGTGCCACCAGCAGAGAGGGCCTGAACTCTGGGGCCAACGTCCTGACTTTC
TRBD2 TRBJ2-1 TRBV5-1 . CASSLAGTSSGNEQFF TGCGCCAGCAGCTTGGCCGGGACTAGTTCTGGGAATGAGCAGTTCTTC
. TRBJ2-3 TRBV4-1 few CASSQDRYASKATDTQYF TGCGCCAGCAGCCAAGATCGGTACGCTAGTAAGGCCACAGATACGCAGTATTTT
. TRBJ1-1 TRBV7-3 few CASSRIGDTEAFF TGTGCCAGCAGCCGAATAGGGGACACTGAAGCTTTCTTT
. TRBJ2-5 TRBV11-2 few CASSLYPVVALETQYF TGTGCCAGCAGCTTATACCCTGTAGTTGCGTTGGAGACCCAGTACTTC
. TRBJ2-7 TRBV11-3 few CASSHTGAYEQYF TGTGCCAGCAGCCATACCGGGGCCTACGAGCAGTACTTC
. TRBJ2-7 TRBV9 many CASSAYPGNEQYF TGTGCCAGCAGCGCGTACCCAGGCAACGAGCAGTACTTC
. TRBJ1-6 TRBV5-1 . CASSAQGSSYNSPLHF TGCGCCAGCAGCGCACAGGGAAGCTCCTATAATTCACCCCTCCACTTT
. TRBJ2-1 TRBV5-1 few CASSPGWAGVVDEQFF TGCGCCAGCAGCCCCGGGTGGGCAGGAGTTGTGGATGAGCAGTTCTTC
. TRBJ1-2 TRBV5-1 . CASSLVGQSYGYTF TGCGCCAGCAGCTTGGTGGGGCAAAGCTATGGCTACACCTTC
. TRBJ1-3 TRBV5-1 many CASSLEGPDPGNTIYF TGCGCCAGCAGCTTGGAGGGTCCCGACCCTGGAAACACCATATATTTT
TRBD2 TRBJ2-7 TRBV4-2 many CASSQEWLAGEQYF TGTGCCAGCAGCCAAGAGTGGCTAGCGGGAGAGCAGTACTTC
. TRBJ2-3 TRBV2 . CASSEDTQYF TGTGCCAGCAGTGAAGATACGCAGTATTTT
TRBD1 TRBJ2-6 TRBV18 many CASSLQGPVSGANVLTF TGTGCCAGCTCCCTACAGGGGCCCGTCTCTGGGGCCAACGTCCTGACTTTC
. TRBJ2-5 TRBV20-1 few CSAREPRKETQYF TGCAGTGCTAGAGAGCCCAGAAAAGAGACCCAGTACTTC
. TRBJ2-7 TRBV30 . CAWSFDRGPSYEQYF TGTGCCTGGAGTTTCGATCGCGGACCCTCCTACGAGCAGTACTTC
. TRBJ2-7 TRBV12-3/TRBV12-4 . CASSFEGVREQYF TGTGCCAGCAGTTTCGAGGGAGTGAGGGAGCAGTACTTC
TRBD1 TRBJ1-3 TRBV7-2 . CASSLLLGDRGRSGNTIYF TGTGCCAGCAGCTTGTTACTCGGGGACAGGGGAAGATCTGGAAACACCATATATTTT
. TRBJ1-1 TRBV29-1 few CSVEGADVEAFF TGCAGCGTTGAGGGGGCAGACGTTGAAGCTTTCTTT
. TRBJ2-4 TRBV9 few CASSVNPTGAKNIQYF TGTGCCAGCAGCGTCAACCCCACGGGAGCCAAAAACATTCAGTACTTC
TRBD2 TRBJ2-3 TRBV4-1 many CASSQVALAGGWDTQYF TGCGCCAGCAGCCAAGTTGCACTAGCGGGGGGTTGGGATACGCAGTATTTT
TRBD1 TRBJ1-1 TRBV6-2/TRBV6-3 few CASSPGDRVAEAFF TGTGCCAGCAGCCCGGGGGACAGGGTGGCTGAAGCTTTCTTT
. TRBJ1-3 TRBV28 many CASSTHSIILSGNTIYF TGTGCCAGCAGTACCCATTCCATAATACTATCTGGAAACACCATATATTTT
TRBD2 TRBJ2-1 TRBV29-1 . CSVIAGGLHEQFF TGCAGCGTGATAGCGGGAGGGCTTCATGAGCAGTTCTTC
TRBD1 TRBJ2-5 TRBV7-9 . CASSHGQGHGETQYF TGTGCCAGCAGCCACGGACAGGGTCATGGTGAGACCCAGTACTTC